This entry describes one TCR beta chain. Which antigen it targets is not known. No much larger clone is present one base from it, and per-base qualities are unavailable. Library construction relied on the immunoSEQ multiplex PCR assay. Adaptive Biotechnologies (Seattle, WA) carried out the genomic DNA extraction, TRB sequencing and normalization. The study's processing was this. Clonality was calculated as one minus the Shannon entropy of productive TRB sequences, normalized by log2 of unique productive sequences. KLL-specific clonotypes in tumors were found by matching TCRbeta CDR3 amino acid sequences to the sequences from the tetramer-sorted sample of each patient. Held by TCRdb, this immuneACCESS table contains in-frame sequences only and omits some clones. Under half of the omission traces to an unresolved V gene where checked; the cause of the rest is unknown. V, J and clone size derive from that table, while D and trimming were established from the DNA sequence. The sample contains 20,000 to 30,000 clones, roughly 85% of them found a single time. Together, the top ten hold 2.5% to 3.5% of the sample.

This sample is part of a study of tumor-infiltrating T cells and Merkel cell polyomavirus (dated by TCRdb to about 2017). Describing the broader study: In Merkel cell carcinoma patients, the study examined CD8+ T cells specific for the Merkel cell polyomavirus KLL epitope. Patients received varied, non-standardized therapies including chemotherapy, radiation and immunotherapies. In around 15 samples, TRB sequencing was done on KLL-tetramer-sorted cells from blood or tumor-infiltrating lymphocytes, along with about 13 matched whole-tumor samples. Most whole-tumor samples were obtained as 25-micron curls cut from formalin-fixed, paraffin-embedded tissue blocks. Patients came in at different disease stages and had a median follow-up of around 2.5 years, ranging from roughly 1.1 to 6.0 years. Across the study, one tumor sample was obtained as a frozen nodal tumor digest and one as a flash-frozen core biopsy of a metastasis.

All patients' tumors stained robustly positive for Merkel cell polyomavirus Large T antigen by immunohistochemistry. The study included 12 to 13 Merkel cell carcinoma patients who had robust KLL-tetramer+ populations, above 0.04% of CD8+ T cells, in blood and/or cultured TIL. All patients were Caucasian, with a median age of approximately 60 years and a range of about 45 to 85 years. For patients with unknown primaries who presented with nodal disease, or in cases where primary tissue was insufficient, lymph node tumors were analyzed. The full study reports these points: The small sample size of the study (n of about twelve patients) is a limitation. Because only a single viral epitope was studied, T cells directed against other Merkel cell polyomavirus epitopes were not captured. A higher fraction of KLL-specific T cells within tumors (roughly 1.7-20% versus roughly 0-0.14%) was associated with significantly better MCC-specific survival. A greater number of unique KLL-specific clonotypes in tumors (about 5-108 vs 0-3) was associated with a significant advantage in MCC-specific survival (P = 0.0051). KLL-specific TRB repertoires proved diverse and largely private: among hundreds of unique sequences, only one clonotype was public, and a couple of patients shared that clonotype.

CDR1 and CDR2 (LNHDA, SQIVND) derive from the germline V gene (reference sequence). The trim is 5 bases for V and 7 bases for J, with a gap of 12 bases between the germline ends. The cysteine opens and the phenylalanine closes a CDR3 of 13 amino acids. Just the 39-base CDR3 DNA is kept, in frame starting at base 1. The specimen sequenced was lymph node tissue. The sequence joins TRBV19 to TRBJ1-3, with no reliable assignment of the D segment. This sequence was found in a man aged 45-65 years with Merkel cell carcinoma. The DNA sequence reads TGTGCCAGTAGTCAAGTCCGCGGGAACACCATATATTTT. This is translated as CASSQVRGNTIYF.